The sequence of this T cell receptor beta chain was determined in a study of early T cells in non-severe SARS-CoV-2 infection. At the level of the study: Sequencing was performed on bulk RNA from unsorted whole blood, leaving chains unpaired. Study-level points and caveats: A preference for anti-spike CD8 responses marked VDJdb matching, which missed private and CD4 specificities.

About this clonotype itself: The antigen is not known.

Researchers attached unique molecular identifiers to individual cDNA molecules. A single record per CDR3 protein comes from TCRdb applying MiXCR to the 5' RACE reads. The sample includes tens of thousands of distinct CDR3 sequences, roughly an eighth seen only once; the top ten take over 1.2%. The clonotype comes from an adult who was a healthcare worker with PCR-confirmed SARS-CoV-2 infection or an uninfected control (not recorded which). The material was whole blood, obtained at baseline.

CDR3 nucleotide sequence: TGTGCCAGCAGGCCCGACGTTGGGGGTAAAAAGGATGAGCAGTTCTTC. This translates into CASRPDVGGKKDEQFF. The V and J genes are TRBV27 and TRBJ2-1; D might be TRBD1 or TRBD2, each matching 5 bases. Trimming removed 6 bases from V and 8 bases from J, with 23 bases in between. Germline V gene sequence: CDR1 MNHEY, CDR2 SMNVEV (reference sequence). This CDR3 comprises 16 residues.